Listed here are 31 T cell receptor beta chains from one sample, sequenced in a study of T-cell reconstitution after alpha-beta-depleted transplantation in children. Preparation of the TCRbeta library was carried out with unique molecular identifiers. TCRdb redid the calling of the PCR reads with MiXCR, one entry per CDR3 protein. The sample shows fewer than 500,000 distinct CDR3 sequences, roughly two fifths of them seen only once. The sequenced sample was PBMCs, obtained before TCRalphabeta/CD19-depleted stem cell transplant. The receptors stem from a girl aged 2 to 9 with aplastic anemia, due to receive a stem cell transplant.

For this clonotype: It may be a read error: a sequence one base away is much more abundant. V gene TRBV10-2 combines with J gene TRBJ1-1, with D perhaps TRBD1 (6 bases). The germline gives CDR1 WSHSY, CDR2 SAAADI. The CDR3 runs 13 residues. The CDR3 is CPIREGVNTEAFF. The CDR3 DNA follows: TGCCCCATCAGGGAGGGGGTGAACACTGAAGCTTTCTTT.

The rearrangement links TRBV7-9 to TRBJ2-3; D is unclear. V was shortened by 5 bases and J by 4 bases, with 7 bases between the two germline ends. Germline lookup yields CDR1 SEHNR and CDR2 FQNEAQ (reference sequence). This CDR3 comprises 12 residues. The CDR3 coding sequence is TGTGCCAGCAGCGCCCCGCCAGATACGCAGTATTTT. Its protein product is CASSAPPDTQYF.

This clonotype was detected many times. This chain links TRBV14 with TRBJ2-3; D is unclear. The CDR3 has 12 residues. Per the germline V gene, CDR1 is SGHDN and CDR2 is FVKESK. Trimming removed 3 bases at V and 2 bases at J, with 3 bases between. The CDR3 DNA follows: TGTGCCAGCAGCCATTACACAGATACGCAGTATTTT. Translated, it gives CASSHYTDTQYF.

This clonotype was detected only a few times. The rearrangement joins TRBV7-2 to TRBJ1-6; 8 nucleotides match TRBD1. Germline V lookup: CDR1 SGHTA, CDR2 FQGNSA. The CDR3 runs to 11 residues. V gave up 3 bases and J gave up 16 bases; unmatched junction bases: 2. For the CDR3, the DNA is TGTGCCAGCAGCTTGGGACAGGCTCTCCACTTT. Translation: CASSLGQALHF.

The table lists this clonotype with many counts. V and J are TRBV14 and TRBJ2-7, with 12 positions matching TRBD2. Trimming cost V 2 bases and J 12 bases; bases outside gene matches: 17. Germline V lookup: CDR1 SGHDN, CDR2 FVKESK. The CDR3 consists of 17 residues. CDR3 DNA sequence: TGTGCCAGCAGCCAAAGAGGTACTAGCGGGAGGCCCCAGATGCCGTACTTC. This codes for CASSQRGTSGRPQMPYF.

Concerning this clonotype: A much bigger clone sits one base away, suggesting this may be a read error. The rearrangement uses TRBV20-1 and TRBJ1-1; the D gene is possibly TRBD1 (6 bases). CDR1 is DFQATT and CDR2 is SNEGSKA in the germline V gene (reference sequence). The CDR3 length is 14 residues. The CDR3 DNA reads TGCAGTGGTAGAGACCGCAGGGGTGGCACTGAAGCTTTCTTT. Encoded protein: CSGRDRRGGTEAFF.

This clonotype was detected ten times or more. The rearrangement joins TRBV6-1 to TRBJ1-1, with 8 nucleotides matching TRBD1. Germline values: CDR1 MNHNS, CDR2 SASEGT. Trimming took 7 bases from V and 2 from J; bases not matched to a gene: 6. The CDR3 extends over 14 amino acids. The CDR3 sequence: CASTSTGGNTEAFF. DNA of the CDR3: TGTGCCAGCACGTCAACAGGGGGAAACACTGAAGCTTTCTTT.

This clonotype was seen only a few times. The chain employs TRBV6-2 or TRBV6-3 and TRBJ2-7, with TRBD2 as a possible D gene (5 bases). Trimming removed 7 bases from V and 6 bases from J, with 16 bases in between. This CDR3 comprises 13 residues. CDR1 and CDR2 from the germline V gene are MNHEY and SVGEGT. The CDR3 region is CASTNGLTGEQYF. The CDR3 DNA is TGTGCCAGCACTAACGGACTTACTGGCGAGCAGTACTTC.

This clonotype has more than one count but fewer than ten. This chain connects TRBV30 to TRBJ2-1, with D perhaps matching TRBD1 (6 bases). Deletions cut 0 bases from V and 8 bases from J, with 17 bases between. Germline assignment: CDR1 GTSNPN and CDR2 SVGIG (reference sequence). The CDR3 consists of 15 residues. This CDR3 reads CAWSVKTGQRDEQFF. Written as DNA, the CDR3 is TGTGCCTGGAGTGTCAAAACAGGGCAAAGGGATGAGCAGTTCTTC.

V and J are TRBV12-3 or TRBV12-4 and TRBJ1-1, with 7 bases that match TRBD1. This CDR3 has 15 amino acids. V lost 5 bases to trimming and J lost 4 bases; unmatched junction nucleotides: 10. CDR3 bases: TGTGCCAGCAGTCGGGACAGTCTCTTTCCCACTGAAGCTTTCTTT. It yields the protein CASSRDSLFPTEAFF.

This clonotype has just a few counts. In DNA, the CDR3 is TGCAGCGTTGAAGGGCAAGCGGGGGAGACCCAGTACTTC. Protein sequence: CSVEGQAGETQYF. The chain employs TRBV29-1 and TRBJ2-5, with 7 nucleotides matching TRBD2. The CDR3 extends over 13 amino acids. Germline CDR1 and CDR2: SQVTM and ANQGSEA. V shed 1 base, J shed 5 bases, and the junction held 4 bases outside the gene matches.

V gene TRBV4-1 combines with J gene TRBJ2-1, with D perhaps matching TRBD2 (5 bases). V lost 4 bases and J lost 10, with 17 bases in between. The CDR3 is 14 residues long. Germline lookup yields CDR1 MGHRA and CDR2 YSYEKL. CDR3 in amino acids: CASSLPGLDQEQFF. The CDR3 coding sequence is TGCGCCAGCAGCCTACCTGGACTCGATCAAGAGCAGTTCTTC.

This clonotype occurred once. J is TRBJ2-3 and V is TRBV20-1; D is tentatively TRBD1 or TRBD2 (5 bases each). Trimming pared 2 bases from V and 2 bases from J, leaving 17 bases between. The CDR3 runs 16 residues. Germline CDR1 reads DFQATT; CDR2 reads SNEGSKA (reference sequence). The CDR3 here is CSARLVGGQPTDTQYF. CDR3 nucleotides: TGCAGTGCTAGACTAGTTGGGGGTCAACCCACAGATACGCAGTATTTT.

The chain recombines TRBV20-1 with TRBJ2-3; D may correspond to TRBD1 or TRBD2 (5 bases each). The V and J ends lost 6 bases and 2 bases respectively, with 18 bases between them. Per the germline V gene, CDR1 is DFQATT and CDR2 is SNEGSKA (reference sequence). The CDR3 is 15 amino acids. Written as DNA, the CDR3 is TGCAGTGCAACGCCCCCGAGGGGCTTCACAGATACGCAGTATTTT. Encoded protein: CSATPPRGFTDTQYF.

This clonotype was picked up many times. This sequence joins TRBV30 and TRBJ1-2; D call uncertain. The germline CDR1 and CDR2 sequences are GTSNPN and SVGIG (reference sequence). V lost 1 base, J lost 10 bases, and 7 bases lay in between. CDR3 length: 10 residues. The CDR3 nucleotides read TGTGCCTGGAGTGCCCTAGTCTACACCTTC. It encodes CAWSALVYTF. Drawing the rest from reference TRBV30 and TRBJ1-2, the complete variable domain is SQTIHQWPATLVQPVGSPLSLECTVEGTSNPNLYWYRQAAGRGLQLLFYSVGIGQISSEVPQNLSASRPQDRQFILSSKKLLLSDSGFYLCAWSALVYTFGSGTRLTVV.

V gene TRBV5-6 combines with J gene TRBJ2-3, with 11 bases lining up with TRBD1. V was pared by 4 bases and J by 7 bases, with 5 bases of the junction left unmatched. Germline V gene data show CDR1 as SGHDT and CDR2 as YYEEEE. This CDR3 spans 14 amino acids. In nucleotides, the CDR3 is TGTGCCAGCAGCCCCCGGGACAGGGGGAATACGCAGTATTTT. This encodes CASSPRDRGNTQYF.

This chain joins TRBV5-4 and TRBJ1-6, with D uncertain. The CDR3 is made up of 10 amino acids. The germline gives CDR1 SGHNT, CDR2 YYREEE (reference sequence). Trimming removed 5 bases at V and 13 bases at J, with 7 bases between. CDR3 loop: CASSLHPLHF. In nucleotides, the CDR3 is TGTGCCAGCAGTCTACATCCCCTCCACTTT.

This chain connects TRBV7-9 to TRBJ1-2, with 9 bases lining up with TRBD1. There are 15 residues in the CDR3. Germline lookup yields CDR1 SEHNR and CDR2 FQNEAQ (reference sequence). V lost 5 bases and J lost 6; bases outside the gene matches: 10. The CDR3 here is CASSPGTGKDNGYTF. As DNA, the CDR3 is TGTGCCAGCAGCCCAGGGACAGGGAAGGATAATGGCTACACCTTC.

This clonotype was seen only a few times. The chain uses TRBV11-2 and TRBJ2-5; D possibly corresponds to TRBD1 (6 bases). CDR1 is SGHAT and CDR2 is FQNNGV in the germline V gene. Trimming stripped 3 bases from V and 1 base from J, with 12 bases between. This CDR3 is built from 15 residues. For the CDR3, the DNA is TGTGCCAGCAGCTTTGGGAACAGGGCCCAAGAGACCCAGTACTTC. Its translation is CASSFGNRAQETQYF.

The gene calls are TRBV3-1 and TRBJ2-2, with a weak D call TRBD2 (5 bases). Germline CDR1 reads LGHDT; CDR2 reads YNNKEL (reference sequence). The CDR3 consists of 13 residues. Trimming cost V 4 bases and J 8 bases, with 11 bases left between them. For the CDR3, the DNA is TGTGCCAGCAGCCCGGGGTTTTCTGGGGAGCTGTTTTTT. Translated, it gives CASSPGFSGELFF.

The V and J genes are TRBV6-4 and TRBJ2-3; D is unclear. The length of the CDR3 is 13 residues. Trimming removed 2 bases from V and 3 bases from J, with 6 bases in between. CDR1 is MRHNA, CDR2 SNTAGT, per germline. CDR3 protein: CASSDRETDTQYF. CDR3 nucleotides: TGTGCCAGCAGTGACAGGGAAACAGATACGCAGTATTTT.

The chain combines TRBV4-1 with TRBJ1-6; D not resolved. The V gene lost 2 bases and the J gene lost 9 bases, with 8 bases spanning the gap. The CDR3 runs to 13 residues. Germline assignment: CDR1 MGHRA and CDR2 YSYEKL. In DNA form, the CDR3 reads TGCGCCAGCAGCCAAAAAGAGGTTTCACCCCTCCACTTT. Translated, it gives CASSQKEVSPLHF.

V gene TRBV5-6 combines with J gene TRBJ1-4; perhaps TRBD1 as D (5 bases). The V gene's germline CDR1 is SGHDT and CDR2 YYEEEE. V was cut by 5 bases and J by 7 bases, with 18 bases left in between. This CDR3 is built from 15 residues. CDR3 residues: CASRERGRSSEKLFF. The DNA for the CDR3 is TGTGCCAGCAGGGAGAGGGGAAGGTCTAGTGAAAAACTGTTTTTT.

In its sample, this clonotype was seen a few times. CDR3 sequence (DNA): TGTGCCAGCAGCTCTCCCGGGACACCTCAAGAGACCCAGTACTTC. Amino acid sequence: CASSSPGTPQETQYF. The V call is TRBV7-9, the J call TRBJ2-5, with a possible D match to TRBD1 (6 bases). The germline CDR1 and CDR2 sequences are SEHNR and FQNEAQ (reference sequence). Deletions cut 4 bases from V and 2 bases from J, with 14 bases between. This CDR3 region has 15 residues.

The chain is built from TRBV28 and TRBJ2-7, with 8 bases fitting TRBD1. This CDR3 has 14 residues. Germline CDR1 reads MDHEN; CDR2 reads SYDVKM. V lost 5 bases and J lost 3; bases outside the gene matches: 6. The CDR3 spells CASSPQGAIYEQYF. The CDR3 DNA is TGTGCCAGCAGTCCCCAGGGGGCGATCTACGAGCAGTACTTC.

The J gene is TRBJ1-5, the V gene TRBV6-1; 7 bases line up with TRBD1. With 5 bases clipped from V and 0 bases from J, the junction kept 4 bases outside the gene matches. CDR3 length: 15 amino acids. CDR1 and CDR2 (germline): MNHNS, SASEGT. CDR3 bases: TGTGCCAGCAGTCAGGGGGGAGATAGCAATCAGCCCCAGCATTTT. This encodes CASSQGGDSNQPQHF.

For this clonotype: The junction departs from germline at one end; a sequencing error may be responsible. The rearrangement uses TRBV12-3 or TRBV12-4 and TRBJ1-4; 7 bases agree with TRBD1. The CDR3 contains 13 residues. CDR3 residues: CGSRGQDHEKLFF. The CDR3 nucleotides are TGTGGCAGCAGAGGACAGGATCATGAAAAACTGTTTTTT.

This clonotype was seen a handful of times. The V call is TRBV5-1, the J call TRBJ2-5; D unclear. This CDR3 comprises 10 residues. Germline V CDR1 and CDR2: SGHRS, YFSETQ. V gave up 6 bases and J gave up 5 bases, with 5 bases separating them. The CDR3 loop reads CASTGETQYF. CDR3 nucleotides: TGCGCCAGCACCGGCGAGACCCAGTACTTC.

This clonotype has at least ten counts. The chain employs TRBV20-1 and TRBJ2-7; a weak D match, TRBD2 (5 bases). Germline values: CDR1 DFQATT, CDR2 SNEGSKA (reference sequence). V lost 5 bases and J lost 4, with 12 bases in between. The CDR3 length is 12 residues. The CDR3 here is CSAPDRGYEQYF. For the CDR3, the DNA is TGCAGTGCTCCCGATCGGGGTTACGAGCAGTACTTC.

This clonotype was counted many times. This chain uses TRBV6-1 with TRBJ2-7; TRBD1 matches at 9 bases. The CDR3 spans 14 residues. The V and J ends lost 6 bases and 3 bases, in that order; junction bases with no gene match: 6. Germline CDR1 and CDR2: MNHNS and SASEGT. In DNA form, the CDR3 reads TGTGCCAGCAGGGAGCCGGGACAGGGCTACGAGCAGTACTTC. The encoded protein is CASREPGQGYEQYF.

The V and J genes are TRBV28 and TRBJ2-4, with D possibly TRBD1 on 6 matching bases. V dropped 5 bases and J dropped 6 bases, with 8 bases sitting between them. There are 12 residues in the CDR3. Germline CDR1 is MDHEN and CDR2 is SYDVKM. The CDR3 is CASSPTGNIQYF. The DNA of the CDR3 is TGTGCCAGCAGTCCGACAGGAAACATTCAGTACTTC.